The 7 T cell receptor beta chains given below trace back to one sample, sequenced in a study of blood T cell repertoires in COVID-19. TCRdb keeps only in-frame clones here, not all; method: immunoSEQ multiplex PCR. The sample holds roughly 47,000 clones, roughly 88% seen once. Sequenced input: peripheral blood. The receptors stem from a woman older than 75 with COVID-19, enrolled during active disease.

The rearrangement joins TRBV3-1 (or the pseudogene TRBV3-2) to TRBJ1-5; D unclear. CDR1 is LGHDT, CDR2 YNNKEL, per germline (reference sequence). The CDR3 consists of 15 residues. The ends were cut back, 4 bases at V and 0 bases at J, with 10 bases in the middle. CDR3: CASSRQPGSNQPQHF. The CDR3 nucleotides read TGTGCCAGCAGCCGGCAGCCGGGTAGCAATCAGCCCCAGCATTTT.

J is TRBJ2-5 and V is TRBV24-1; 9 nucleotides align to TRBD1. V gave up 3 bases and J gave up 7 bases; unmatched junction bases: 8. This CDR3 has 15 amino acids. Germline assignment: CDR1 KGHDR and CDR2 SFDVKD. The CDR3, as DNA: TGTGCCACCAGTGATAGGGACAGGGCCAGGGGGACCCAGTACTTC. The encoded protein is CATSDRDRARGTQYF.

The gene calls are TRBV4-1 and TRBJ2-2; 16 bases are a match to TRBD2. This CDR3 has 19 amino acids. CDR1 is MGHRA and CDR2 is YSYEKL in the germline V gene. V lost 2 bases and J lost 4; bases outside the gene matches: 7. Here the CDR3 DNA reads TGCGCCAGCAGCCAACCGGGACTAGCGGGGGGGGTCGGCACCGGGGAGCTGTTTTTT. Translated: CASSQPGLAGGVGTGELFF.

This chain uses TRBV29-1 with TRBJ1-1, with a weak D call TRBD1 (5 bases). V was trimmed by 6 bases and J by 5 bases, leaving 22 bases between them. The CDR3 consists of 15 residues. The germline V gene has CDR1 SQVTM and CDR2 ANQGSEA. The DNA of the CDR3 is TGCAGCGTCGCCCACCCATCAGGGTCTAGAACTGAAGCTTTCTTT. Its translation is CSVAHPSGSRTEAFF.

The chain uses TRBV18 and TRBJ1-3, with D unresolved. Trimming took off 0 bases at V and 2 bases at J, with 8 bases between the two ends. Germline V gives CDR1 KGHSH, CDR2 LQKENI. The CDR3 covers 15 residues. The CDR3, as DNA: TGTGCCAGCTCACCACCGGAGACTGCTGGAAACACCATATATTTT. It yields the protein CASSPPETAGNTIYF. The full variable domain, with the rest looked up from reference TRBV18 and TRBJ1-3, is NAGVMQNPRHLVRRRGQEARLRCSPMKGHSHVYWYRQLPEEGLKFMVYLQKENIIDESGMPKERFSAEFPKEGPSILRIQQVVRGDSAAYFCASSPPETAGNTIYFGEGSWLTVV.

V gene TRBV7-2 combines with J gene TRBJ1-4, with TRBD1 as a possible D gene (6 bases). Germline V lookup: CDR1 SGHTA, CDR2 FQGNSA. V lost 2 bases, J lost 0 bases, and 10 bases lay in between. The CDR3 is 16 amino acids. CDR3 region: CASSLQRQATNEKLFF. Written as DNA, the CDR3 is TGTGCCAGCAGCTTACAGAGACAGGCAACTAATGAAAAACTGTTTTTT. Based on the CDR3 plus reference TRBV7-2 and TRBJ1-4, the full variable domain is GAGVSQSPSNKVTEKGKDVELRCDPISGHTALYWYRQSLGQGLEFLIYFQGNSAPDKSGLPSDRFSAERTGGSVSTLTIQRTQQEDSAVYLCASSLQRQATNEKLFFGSGTQLSVL.

The chain couples TRBV12-3 or TRBV12-4 to TRBJ1-2; 9 nucleotides line up with TRBD1. J gave up 13 bases and V 4 bases, and 10 bases lay outside the gene matches. This CDR3 spans 13 amino acids. CDR3 nucleotide sequence: TGTGCCAGCAGTTCCGGGACAGGGCAGTATTTCACCTTC. Protein: CASSSGTGQYFTF.